This TCR beta chain was found in a study of shared clonotypes between healthy human individuals (TCRdb year 2020). For the study in its entirety: The cohort included three men and a couple of women between 18 and 49 years of age. The study deeply sequenced blood TCR repertoires of several healthy adults to estimate repertoire size and the extent of clonotype sharing between individuals. To increase sequencing depth and limit assay-specific biases, TCR repertoire library preparation and sequencing were carried out by different laboratories using diverse techniques. Per donor, leukapheresis produced somewhere between about 0.85 and 9.5 billion PBMCs. Study-level results and caveats: Based on pairwise subsampling, the degree of clonotype sharing among donors was expected to be affected by sequencing depth. The small number of donors limited the genetic and exposure-history diversity represented. Only blood was sampled, and tissue TCR repertoires likely differ from those in blood.

Using the deep immunoSEQ assay, TCR CDR3 regions were amplified from genomic DNA by multiplex PCR. For each cell subset, the extracted genomic DNA was distributed evenly across all wells of several immunoSEQ 96-well plates, and each plate served as one replicate. For unsorted PBMC, approximately 290 ng of genomic DNA, equivalent to around 33,000 T cell genomes, went into each replicate PCR. Ten immunoSEQ deep assay plates were used to sequence the unsorted PBMC genomic DNA. Purified libraries were measured with a Qubit 3.0 fluorometer, size-checked on a Bioanalyzer 2100, and measured again with the KAPA Library Quantification kit. Every immunoSEQ 96-well plate was sequenced on a dedicated single-read 150-cycle Illumina NextSeq 550 flow cell. In the authors' own workflow: The immunoSEQ output contained only junctional sequences without quality scores, so filtering could not match that applied to full-length reads. Sequences were annotated with PyIR, a Python wrapper for IgBLAST v1.9, using IMGT germline references to assign V/J genes and CDR3. Reads with weak V/J assignments (E-value above 1e-6), missing CDR3, stop codons, out-of-frame junctions, or ambiguous translated residues were removed. A V3J clonotype was defined by an identical inferred V gene, J gene, and CDR3 amino acid sequence. Percentage overlap between repertoires was computed as shared unique clonotypes divided by the size of the smaller repertoire. Repertoire richness was assessed with RTK rarefaction, the Chao1 estimator, and Recon v2.1 estimates of unobserved clonotypes. The source is immuneACCESS, and TCRdb retained only in-frame sequences with V and J called. Part of the clones is not carried over; for the studies checked, unresolved V genes explain less than half of this, and the remainder is unexplained. V, J and clone size reflect that table, while D and trimming were determined from the DNA. This sample comprises under 600,000 clones, about 79% of them detected only once. The top ten clonotypes cover roughly an eighth of the sample.

The donors were healthy, HIV-negative adults with no recently reported acute infections or vaccinations. All donors were Caucasian adults living in Nashville, Tennessee, USA. For unsorted samples, 80 million to 100 million PBMCs were counted, and genomic DNA was extracted using the QIAamp DNA Blood Mini kit. Blood was obtained by leukapheresis, after which PBMCs were separated by Ficoll-Histopaque density gradient centrifugation and cryopreserved in liquid nitrogen vapor phase. Worth noting for this clone: Its antigen is still unknown. Per-base qualities were not stored, and no clone one base away is much larger.

CDR1 and CDR2 were assigned from the germline V gene as MNHNS and SASEGT. The junction carries 9 bases between V and J, which are trimmed by 7 bases and 0 bases respectively. Including cysteine and phenylalanine, the CDR3 has 14 amino acids. The sequence is cut down to CDR3 DNA, 42 bases in frame from base 1. The rearrangement joined TRBV6-1 to TRBJ2-2, with a weak D call of TRBD1 (5 bases match). The TCR originated in a woman in her forties in good health. Some clones in this sample may be carry-over from other donors' samples. The sample consisted of PBMCs. CDR3 reads: CASMDNPNTGELFF. The DNA is as follows: TGTGCCAGCATGGACAATCCGAACACCGGGGAGCTGTTTTTT.